This T cell receptor (beta chain) stems from a study of cytomegalovirus exposure and HLA in healthy donors. Whole-study findings and limits: Sequencing probably produced one cluster of sequence variants that were highly shared. Most TCR sequences were seen very rarely across donors, but some public TCRs occurred in many. TCR beta V segments were, for the most part, productive about 90% or about 30% of the time in an earlier analysis.

Worth noting for this clone: The antigen remains unidentified.

CDR1 is LNHDA, CDR2 SQIVND, per germline (reference sequence). Trimming shortened V by 3 bases and J by 1 base, and 10 bases separated the two germline ends. The CDR3 spans 15 residues. Amplification used 60 Vbeta primers and 13 Jbeta primers. Method: immunoSEQ multiplex PCR; TCRdb's copy keeps in-frame clones and lacks some. The sample totals about 200,000 clones. In nominal health when sampled, donors likely had unrecorded immune exposures nonetheless. The receptor's source is a boy aged 5 to 17 in good health and CMV-seronegative. The chain recombines TRBV19 with TRBJ1-3; D is undetermined. The sample was PBMCs. CDR3 sequence (DNA): TGTGCCAGTAGTATGGGGTCGGGGTCTGGAAACACCATATATTTT. It codes for CASSMGSGSGNTIYF.